This TCR beta chain was identified in a study of radiation and T cells in renal cell carcinoma (TCRdb year 2020). With regard to the full study: In total, approximately 53 samples, comprising approximately 25 tumors and approximately 27 peripheral blood samples, were subjected to TCR beta sequencing. The last blood draw occurred 4 weeks after radiation, at the same time as nephrectomy. Across all 53 samples, 4,016,671 unique CDR3 nucleotide sequences, encoding roughly 3 million unique CDR3 amino acid sequences, were identified.

Concerning this clone: Its recognized antigen is unknown. The record has no base qualities; no much larger clone is one base away.

What the work shows at the level of the full study, not this receptor alone: In blood, the top tumor clonotypes increased from baseline to 2 weeks after radiation and then shrank by 4 weeks, which suggests a temporary expansion of tumor-resident clones. Effects of radiation dose or scheduling on the TCR repertoire could not be addressed with the single-armed trial design. Blood repertoire dynamics were not followed beyond 4 weeks after treatment. Because no pretreatment tumor biopsies were available, whether clonotypes were present in the tumor at baseline could not be determined.

The immunoSEQ kit was used, according to the manufacturer's recommendations, to generate TCR beta libraries from genomic DNA. Library preparation used a first multiplex PCR with proprietary primers, then a second PCR adding unique barcodes, with bead cleanups after each round. Each sample batch included a kit-provided positive control reaction and a negative control reaction. The final libraries were assessed on an Agilent 4200 TapeStation D1000 ScreenTape, pooled by volume, and quantified by qPCR. An Illumina NextSeq500 fitted with a MidOutput 150-cycle cartridge performed the sequencing, running 156 Read1 cycles and 15 Index1 cycles with the kit's custom primers. The pooled library was loaded at around 1.1 pM with a 20% PhiX control spike-in. Regarding the original processing steps: Vendor-processed data were analyzed in R, and a clonotype was defined as all T cells sharing the same CDR3 nucleotide sequence. For clone abundance analyses, frequencies were normalized to the 10,000 most abundant clones per sample. Before analysis, public T cell clones were removed, and these numbered fewer than six per sample on average. Tumor-enriched clonotypes and baseline blood-enriched clonotypes were defined as those with an abundance difference of at least 32-fold between compartments. Clonotypes expanded or contracted between blood time points were identified with a beta-binomial differential abundance model. Tumor-blood repertoire similarity was measured with the Baroni-Urbani and Buser coefficient, and groups were compared using two-tailed Wilcoxon tests in R. In TCRdb, the immuneACCESS table is reduced to in-frame sequences with V and J assigned. These tables do not hold every clone; where another copy was compared, an unresolved V gene accounts for under half, and the others remain unexplained. V, J and clone size are taken as reported in that table, and D and trimming were inferred from the DNA itself. The sample table lists roughly 160,000 clones, roughly nine tenths of them with a count of one. The ten largest clones capture 11% of the sample.

The germline V end is reduced by 3 bases and the J end by 2 bases; junction bases left unmatched: 1. The CDR3 spans 13 residues, from the cysteine through the phenylalanine. Only the CDR3 DNA is retained, 39 bases long and in frame from the first base. Taken from the germline V gene, the CDR1 and CDR2 loops are SQVTM and ANQGSEA. This specimen's time point label, interpreted: blood 4 weeks post-SBRT, at nephrectomy. Interpreted using the paper, the treatment or condition label stands for: 15 Gy SBRT to primary tumor, nephrectomy 4 weeks later. The samples were drawn from a clinical trial, where primary renal cell carcinomas were treated with 15 Gy of stereotactic body radiation therapy and then removed by nephrectomy 4 weeks afterward. To follow tumor-enriched clonotypes, peripheral blood was collected serially from radiation-treated patients at baseline and again at 2 weeks and 4 weeks after SBRT. Every patient had renal cell carcinoma of clear cell pathology. Genomic DNA for TCR sequencing was prepared using the QIAamp DNA Blood Mini Kit (Qiagen). The analyses included just those samples that passed every quality control check.

The chain is made from TRBV29-1 and TRBJ2-5; 9 of the junction bases match TRBD2. This TCR was recovered from a woman between 50 and 59 years old with renal cell carcinoma. The sample was blood, taken from a patient whose treatment included radiotherapy and nephrectomy. The CDR3: CSVEGLAQETQYF. The sequenced DNA: TGCAGCGTTGAGGGACTAGCTCAAGAGACCCAGTACTTC.